This T cell receptor beta chain originates from a study of cytomegalovirus exposure and HLA in healthy donors. About the study: As an earlier analysis found, about 200 million T cells yielded about 120 million unique TCR beta sequences. Broader study findings: TRBV6-2, TRBV6-3 and some other V segments were excluded as indistinguishable. Across donors, sequencing depth was assumed by presence/absence analyses to be roughly uniform.

Amplification used 60 Vbeta primers and 13 Jbeta primers. Method: immunoSEQ multiplex PCR; TCRdb's copy keeps in-frame clones and lacks some. The sample consists of roughly 150,000 clones, approximately 79% of them appearing once. Germline V gives CDR1 SEHNR, CDR2 FQNEAQ (reference sequence). CDR3 length: 15 amino acids. The germline V and J ends were trimmed by 7 bases and 6 bases, with 20 bases remaining between them. On this clone: The antigen remains undetermined.

V gene TRBV7-9 combines with J gene TRBJ2-3; D may be TRBD1 (6 bases). This TCR was sampled from a woman aged 45 to 65 in good health and CMV-seropositive. The specimen was PBMCs. CDR3 coding DNA: TGTGCCAGCACCAACCCAAACAGGGTTCTCGATACGCAGTATTTT. This sequence encodes CASTNPNRVLDTQYF.